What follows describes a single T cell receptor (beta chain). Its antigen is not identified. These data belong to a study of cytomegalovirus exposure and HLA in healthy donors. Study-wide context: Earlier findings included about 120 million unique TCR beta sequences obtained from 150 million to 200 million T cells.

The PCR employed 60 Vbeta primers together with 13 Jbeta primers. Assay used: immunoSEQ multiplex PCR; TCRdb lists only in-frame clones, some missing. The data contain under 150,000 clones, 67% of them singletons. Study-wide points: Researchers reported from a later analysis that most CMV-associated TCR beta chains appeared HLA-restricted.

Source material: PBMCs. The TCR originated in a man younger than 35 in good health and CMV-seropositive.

The CDR3: CASSQEVGGYQETQYF. The CDR3 DNA sequence: TGTGCCAGCAGCCAAGAAGTCGGGGGGTACCAAGAGACCCAGTACTTC. This chain links TRBV4-2 with TRBJ2-5; 7 bases line up with TRBD2. This CDR3 region has 16 residues. V trimming: 0 bases; J trimming: 0 bases; junction bases outside the gene matches: 4. The V gene's germline CDR1 is LGHNA and CDR2 YNFKEQ.